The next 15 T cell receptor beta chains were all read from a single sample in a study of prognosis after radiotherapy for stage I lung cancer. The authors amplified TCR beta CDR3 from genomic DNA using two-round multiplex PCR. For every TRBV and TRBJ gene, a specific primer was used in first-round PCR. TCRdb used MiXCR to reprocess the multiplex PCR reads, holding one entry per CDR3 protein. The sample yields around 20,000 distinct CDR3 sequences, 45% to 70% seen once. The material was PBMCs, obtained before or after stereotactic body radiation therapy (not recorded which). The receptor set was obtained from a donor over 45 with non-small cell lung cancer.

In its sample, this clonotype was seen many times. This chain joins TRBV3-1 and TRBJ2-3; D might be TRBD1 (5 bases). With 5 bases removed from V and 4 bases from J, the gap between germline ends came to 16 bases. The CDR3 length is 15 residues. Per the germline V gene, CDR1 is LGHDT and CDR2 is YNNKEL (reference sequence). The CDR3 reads CASSEMAGFADTQYF. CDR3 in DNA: TGTGCCAGCAGCGAAATGGCAGGGTTCGCAGATACGCAGTATTTT.

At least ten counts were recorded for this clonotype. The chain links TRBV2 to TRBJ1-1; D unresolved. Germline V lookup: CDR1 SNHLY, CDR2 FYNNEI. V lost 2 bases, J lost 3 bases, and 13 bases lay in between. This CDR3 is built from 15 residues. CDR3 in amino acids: CASSEITLAYTEAFF. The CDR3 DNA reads TGTGCCAGCAGTGAAATCACCCTTGCCTACACTGAAGCTTTCTTT.

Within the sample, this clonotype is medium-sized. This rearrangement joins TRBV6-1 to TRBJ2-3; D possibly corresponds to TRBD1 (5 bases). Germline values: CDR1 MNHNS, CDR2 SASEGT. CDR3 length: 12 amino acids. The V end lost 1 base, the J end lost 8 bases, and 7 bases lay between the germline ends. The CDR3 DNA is TGTGCCAGCAGTGAAGGGACAAGTACGCAGTATTTT. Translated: CASSEGTSTQYF.

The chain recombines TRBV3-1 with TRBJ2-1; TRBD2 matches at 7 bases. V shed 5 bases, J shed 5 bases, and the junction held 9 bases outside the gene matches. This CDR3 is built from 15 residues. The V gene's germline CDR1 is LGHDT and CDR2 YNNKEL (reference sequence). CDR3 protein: CASSFMTGTNNEQFF. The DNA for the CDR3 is TGTGCCAGCAGCTTCATGACCGGGACTAACAATGAGCAGTTCTTC.

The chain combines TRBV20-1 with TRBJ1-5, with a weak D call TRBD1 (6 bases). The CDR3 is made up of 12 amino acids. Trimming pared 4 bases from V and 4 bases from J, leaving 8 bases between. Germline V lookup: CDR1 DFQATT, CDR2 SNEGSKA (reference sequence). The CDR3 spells CSATTGNQPQHF. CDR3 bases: TGCAGTGCTACGACAGGTAATCAGCCCCAGCATTTT.

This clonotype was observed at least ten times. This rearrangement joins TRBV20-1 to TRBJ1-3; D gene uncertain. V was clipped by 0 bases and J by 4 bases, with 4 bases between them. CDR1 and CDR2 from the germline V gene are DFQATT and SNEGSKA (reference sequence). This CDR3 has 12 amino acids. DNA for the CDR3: TGCAGTGCTAGAGATCGGGGAAACACCATATATTTT. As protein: CSARDRGNTIYF.

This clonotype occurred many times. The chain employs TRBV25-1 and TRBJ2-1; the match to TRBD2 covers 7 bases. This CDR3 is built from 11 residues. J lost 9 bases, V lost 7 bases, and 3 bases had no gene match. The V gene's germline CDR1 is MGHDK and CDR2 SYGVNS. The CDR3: CASKGGGEQFF. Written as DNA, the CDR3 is TGTGCCAGCAAGGGCGGGGGTGAGCAGTTCTTC.

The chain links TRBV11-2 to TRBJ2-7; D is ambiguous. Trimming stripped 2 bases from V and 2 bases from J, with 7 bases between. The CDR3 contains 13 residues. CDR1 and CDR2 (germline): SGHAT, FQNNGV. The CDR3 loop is CASSLTETYEQYF. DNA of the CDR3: TGTGCCAGCAGCTTAACAGAAACCTACGAGCAGTACTTC.

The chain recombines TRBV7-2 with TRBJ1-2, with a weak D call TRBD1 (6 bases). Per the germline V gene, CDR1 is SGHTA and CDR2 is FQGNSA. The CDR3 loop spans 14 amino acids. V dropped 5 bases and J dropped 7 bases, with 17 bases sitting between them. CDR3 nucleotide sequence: TGTGCCAGCAGCCCTCAACACGGGACAAGTGGCTACACCTTC. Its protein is CASSPQHGTSGYTF.

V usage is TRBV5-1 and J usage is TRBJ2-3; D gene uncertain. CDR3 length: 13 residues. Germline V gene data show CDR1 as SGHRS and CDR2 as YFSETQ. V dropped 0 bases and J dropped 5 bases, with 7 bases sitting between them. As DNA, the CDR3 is TGCGCCAGCAGCTTGGGGATTCAAGATACGCAGTATTTT. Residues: CASSLGIQDTQYF.

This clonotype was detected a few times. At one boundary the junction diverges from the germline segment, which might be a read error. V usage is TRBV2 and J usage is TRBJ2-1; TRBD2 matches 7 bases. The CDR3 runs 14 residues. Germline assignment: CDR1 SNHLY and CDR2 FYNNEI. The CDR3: CVSTKRDGHNEQFF. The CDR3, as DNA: TGTGTCAGCACCAAGCGGGATGGACACAATGAGCAGTTCTTC.

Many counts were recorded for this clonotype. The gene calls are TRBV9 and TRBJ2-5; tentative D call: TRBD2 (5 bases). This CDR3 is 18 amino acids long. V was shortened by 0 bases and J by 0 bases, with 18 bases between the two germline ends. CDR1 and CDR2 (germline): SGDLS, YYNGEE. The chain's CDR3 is CASSVGMNGLTYQETQYF. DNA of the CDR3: TGTGCCAGCAGCGTAGGGATGAATGGACTGACTTACCAAGAGACCCAGTACTTC.

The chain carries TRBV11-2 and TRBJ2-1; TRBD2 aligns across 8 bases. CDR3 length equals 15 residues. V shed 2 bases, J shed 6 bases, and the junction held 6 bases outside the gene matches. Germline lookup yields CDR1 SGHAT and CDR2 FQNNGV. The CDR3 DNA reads TGTGCCAGCAGCTTAAGCGGGAGTTTAGGCAATGAGCAGTTCTTC. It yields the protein CASSLSGSLGNEQFF.

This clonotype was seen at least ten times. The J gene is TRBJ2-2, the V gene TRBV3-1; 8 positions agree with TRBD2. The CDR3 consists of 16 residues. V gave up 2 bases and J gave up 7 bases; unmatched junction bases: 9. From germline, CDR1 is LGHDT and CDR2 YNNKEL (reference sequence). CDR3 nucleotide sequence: TGTGCCAGCAGCCAATTAAGCGGGAGAGGGGTCGGGGAGCTGTTTTTT. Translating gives CASSQLSGRGVGELFF.

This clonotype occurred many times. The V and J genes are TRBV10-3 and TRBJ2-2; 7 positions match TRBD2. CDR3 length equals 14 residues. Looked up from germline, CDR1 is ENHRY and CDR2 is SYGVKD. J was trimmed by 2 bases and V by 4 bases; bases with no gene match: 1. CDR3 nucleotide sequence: TGTGCCATCAGTGGAGCGGGAAACACCGGGGAGCTGTTTTTT. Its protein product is CAISGAGNTGELFF.